This TCR beta chain was sequenced for a study of identical twins. TCRdb analysed the 5' RACE reads with MiXCR anew, one entry per CDR3 protein. The table has a few hundred thousand distinct CDR3 sequences, approximately 8.3% seen once; the top ten hold roughly 3%. The table lists this clonotype with many counts. The CDR3 loop spans 16 amino acids. The germline V gene encodes CDR1 MDHEN and CDR2 SYDVKM. V shed 5 bases and J 2 bases; nucleotides not matched to a gene: 7. These data were also reused for a study on yellow fever vaccine responses in identical twins.

The gene calls are TRBV28 and TRBJ2-5; 11 bases match TRBD2. This receptor was obtained from a woman between 18 and 29 years old in good health. Material for sequencing was CD8+ T cells sorted from blood. Here the CDR3 reads CASSPRLAGRQETQYF. The CDR3 DNA is TGTGCCAGCAGTCCGCGACTAGCGGGGAGACAAGAGACCCAGTACTTC.